This TCR gamma chain was documented in a study of gamma delta lymphoproliferative disorders and STAT genes. Study summary: At least 50 ng of genomic DNA went into each LymphoTrack Dx TCRG Assay library. Delta libraries were made per EuroClonality-NGS working group procedure. The study's findings and limits: Indolent patients' major clones mainly used Vgamma9-JgammaP and Vdelta2-Ddelta3-Jdelta1. Delta repertoires did not separate groups, but patient gamma repertoires clustered apart.

From germline, CDR1 is EGSTGY and CDR2 YDSYTSSV. V lost 5 bases and J lost 9; bases outside the gene matches: 27. This CDR3 comprises 19 residues. TCRdb re-called the multiplex PCR reads via CATT. The data hold some 2,500 gamma-chain clones, with approximately 18% observed a single time. Sequencing used genomic DNA taken from PBMCs of patients and controls. This clone was detected only once. Its target is not known. Source material: blood. The chain is built from TRGV4 and TRGJP1. TCRdb leaves out the J gene; it was filled in here by matching the DNA to germline. The receptor was derived from a human donor with gamma-delta T-cell large granular lymphocyte leukemia. CDR3 sequence reads: CATWAQIKNRKYHRWFKIF. The CDR3, as DNA: TGTGCCACCTGGGCCCAAATTAAAAATAGAAAGTACCACCGTTGGTTCAAGATATTT.